These 19 T cell receptor beta chains came from one sample sequenced in a study of blood T cell repertoires in COVID-19. Method: immunoSEQ multiplex PCR; TCRdb's copy keeps in-frame clones and lacks some. The sample holds roughly 250,000 clones, approximately 91% seen once. The sample taken for sequencing was PBMCs or T cells enriched from blood (not recorded which). All receptors come from a woman in her 40s with acute COVID-19.

The V gene is TRBV28, the J gene TRBJ2-3; tentative D call: TRBD2 (6 bases). Per the germline V gene, CDR1 is MDHEN and CDR2 is SYDVKM. V shed 3 bases and J shed 1 base, with 11 bases lying between them. The CDR3 consists of 15 residues. This CDR3 is CASSFRGFGTDTQYF. The CDR3 DNA reads TGTGCCAGCAGTTTCCGGGGGTTTGGCACAGATACGCAGTATTTT.

The V gene is TRBV19, the J gene TRBJ2-1; the D gene is possibly TRBD2 (6 bases). The V gene's germline CDR1 is LNHDA and CDR2 SQIVND (reference sequence). V was trimmed by 3 bases and J by 10 bases, leaving 10 bases between them. The CDR3 consists of 12 residues. The CDR3 bases are TGTGCCAGTAGTATGAGGGACTTCGAGCAGTTCTTC. It codes for CASSMRDFEQFF.

V and J are TRBV29-1 and TRBJ2-1; D perhaps matches TRBD2 (6 bases). With 1 base removed from V and 12 bases from J, the gap between germline ends came to 16 bases. Germline lookup yields CDR1 SQVTM and CDR2 ANQGSEA. The CDR3 loop spans 13 amino acids. The CDR3 is CSVEGLARYGQFF. CDR3 nucleotide sequence: TGCAGCGTTGAAGGTCTAGCGAGATACGGGCAGTTCTTC.

The gene calls are TRBV30 and TRBJ1-4; D unresolved. Trimming removed 0 bases from V and 8 bases from J, with 4 bases in between. CDR1 and CDR2 from the germline V gene are GTSNPN and SVGIG (reference sequence). The CDR3 has 11 amino acids. The CDR3 coding sequence is TGTGCCTGGAGTGTTACAGAAAAACTGTTTTTT. Translated: CAWSVTEKLFF.

For the CDR3, the DNA is TGTGCCAGCAGCCAAAACAGGGTTGTGGCTTTCTTT. This encodes CASSQNRVVAFF. This rearrangement joins TRBV3-1 (or the pseudogene TRBV3-2) to TRBJ1-1, with a weak D call TRBD1 (6 bases). This CDR3 region has 12 residues. Germline CDR1 LGHDT, CDR2 YNNKEL (reference sequence). V was shortened by 2 bases and J by 11 bases, with 12 bases between the two germline ends.

CDR3 sequence: CVRSVGLDRVRGRSNQPQHF. The CDR3 DNA reads as TGTGTCAGAAGCGTCGGGCTAGACAGGGTGAGGGGGAGAAGCAATCAGCCCCAGCATTTT. The V call is TRBV7-5, the J call TRBJ1-5; TRBD1 is taken as the D call from the table, unchecked against the DNA. TRBV7-5 is a known pseudogene. CDR3 length equals 20 residues.

This clone was picked up one time. The rearrangement uses TRBV7-2 and TRBJ2-2, with 7 bases aligning to TRBD1. J was trimmed by 0 bases and V by 7 bases; bases with no gene match: 5. The V gene's germline CDR1 is SGHTA and CDR2 FQGNSA. This CDR3 is 15 amino acids long. CDR3 sequence reads: CASKPTGANTGELFF. The CDR3 nucleotides read TGTGCCAGCAAACCCACAGGGGCGAACACCGGGGAGCTGTTTTTT.

The V and J genes are TRBV12-5 and TRBJ2-1, with 7 bases fitting TRBD2. From germline, CDR1 is LGHNT and CDR2 FRNRAP. The CDR3 totals 14 residues. The ends lost 6 bases at V and 8 bases at J; junction bases unmatched: 10. The CDR3 region is CASGPSGAGDEQFF. The DNA for the CDR3 is TGTGCTAGTGGACCCAGCGGGGCTGGGGATGAGCAGTTCTTC.

A remark on this clone: Other DNA sequences in the sample encode the same CDR3. V usage is TRBV7-2 and J usage is TRBJ2-3; TRBD2 might be the D (7 bases). CDR1 is SGHTA and CDR2 is FQGNSA in the germline V gene. The CDR3 runs 15 residues. V lost 1 base and J 4 bases, leaving 12 bases between the germline ends. The chain's CDR3 is CASSLGGGASDTQYF. DNA for the CDR3: TGTGCCAGCAGCTTAGGCGGGGGCGCATCAGATACGCAGTATTTT.

The chain links TRBV7-9 to TRBJ1-2, with 8 bases matching TRBD1. V lost 5 bases to trimming and J lost 4 bases; unmatched junction nucleotides: 3. The CDR3 is 13 residues long. The germline V gene encodes CDR1 SEHNR and CDR2 FQNEAQ (reference sequence). The CDR3 loop reads CASSNTGGYGYTF. The DNA for the CDR3 is TGTGCCAGCAGCAATACAGGGGGCTATGGCTACACCTTC.

This chain connects TRBV19 to TRBJ2-2, with D possibly being TRBD2 (5 bases). This CDR3 is built from 15 residues. V was pared by 1 base and J by 6 bases, with 12 bases between. Germline V gives CDR1 LNHDA, CDR2 SQIVND (reference sequence). CDR3 in DNA: TGTGCCAGTAGTATAGGGGCAGAGAGGGCCGGGGAGCTGTTTTTT. Protein product: CASSIGAERAGELFF. Full variable domain (rest looked up from reference TRBV19 and TRBJ2-2): DGGITQSPKYLFRKEGQNVTLSCEQNLNHDAMYWYRQDPGQGLRLIYYSQIVNDFQKGDIAEGYSVSREKKESFPLTVTSAQKNPTAFYLCASSIGAERAGELFFGEGSRLTVL.

The chain has TRBV12-3 or TRBV12-4 and TRBJ1-5; D is undetermined. The CDR3 loop spans 12 amino acids. V was trimmed by 9 bases and J by 5 bases, leaving 11 bases between them. The CDR3 here is CASAPQYQPQHF. The CDR3 region has the DNA TGTGCCAGTGCCCCCCAGTATCAGCCCCAGCATTTT.

This chain joins TRBV4-2 and TRBJ1-1; no definite D call. The CDR3 contains 12 residues. Germline-derived CDR1 and CDR2 are LGHNA and YNFKEQ. Deletions cut 3 bases from V and 5 bases from J, with 7 bases between. CDR3 sequence reads: CASSHGLTEAFF. In DNA, the CDR3 is TGTGCCAGCAGCCACGGTCTTACTGAAGCTTTCTTT.

V usage is TRBV4-1 and J usage is TRBJ2-1; D might be TRBD2 (6 bases). V lost 7 bases and J 8 bases, leaving 21 bases between the germline ends. Germline CDR1 reads MGHRA; CDR2 reads YSYEKL. This CDR3 has 15 residues. The CDR3: CASTFTGGKGYEQFF. The CDR3 DNA follows: TGCGCCAGCACCTTCACGGGCGGGAAGGGGTATGAGCAGTTCTTC.

This chain links TRBV19 with TRBJ1-5; possibly TRBD1 for D (5 bases). The V and J ends lost 6 bases and 0 bases respectively, with 12 bases between them. The length of the CDR3 is 15 residues. Germline V gives CDR1 LNHDA, CDR2 SQIVND (reference sequence). In DNA, the CDR3 is TGTGCCAGTAGCCCAGGGAAATATAGCAATCAGCCCCAGCATTTT. Its protein is CASSPGKYSNQPQHF.

The chain is built from TRBV15 and TRBJ1-2; weak D call: TRBD1 (5 bases). Deletions cut 4 bases from V and 1 base from J, with 16 bases between. This CDR3 has 16 residues. Germline V gene lookup returns CDR1 LNHNV and CDR2 YYDKDF (reference sequence). Here the CDR3 reads CATSKGGVGFNYGYTF. The DNA of the CDR3 is TGTGCCACCAGCAAGGGAGGGGTGGGCTTTAACTATGGCTACACCTTC.

This clone was observed a single time. The chain is built from TRBV5-4 and TRBJ1-1, with 8 bases fitting TRBD1. The J segment lost 7 bases and the V segment lost 4 bases, leaving 9 bases of the junction unmatched. This CDR3 region has 14 residues. Germline CDR1 and CDR2: SGHNT and YYREEE (reference sequence). This chain's CDR3 is CASSRDRGRGEAFF. In nucleotides, the CDR3 is TGTGCCAGCAGCCGAGACAGGGGACGGGGTGAAGCTTTCTTT.

This chain connects TRBV27 to TRBJ1-1, with D hard to call. The length of the CDR3 is 14 residues. Germline V CDR1 and CDR2: MNHEY, SMNVEV (reference sequence). The V and J ends lost 1 base and 2 bases respectively, with 8 bases between them. The CDR3 DNA sequence: TGTGCCAGCAGTTTATGGGGAGGTAACACTGAAGCTTTCTTT. Residues: CASSLWGGNTEAFF.

The V call is TRBV21-1, the J call TRBJ2-3; the table's D gene call, TRBD2, was not cross checked with the DNA. TRBV21-1 is shown as a pseudogene. The CDR3 loop spans 13 amino acids. The CDR3 is CASIWTSTDTQYF. The CDR3 nucleotides read TGTGCCAGCATCTGGACTAGCACAGATACGCAGTATTTT.